A single sample is the source of the 30 T cell receptor beta chains below, sequenced in a study of T cell responses to AZD1222 COVID-19 vaccine. TCRdb's table, derived via immunoSEQ multiplex PCR, lists solely in-frame clones and lacks some. The sample lists 150,000 or so clones, 70% to 90% occurring once. This material consisted of peripheral blood, taken on day 0 of AZD1222 vaccination. The source is an adult in good health.

DNA for the CDR3: TGCGCCAGCAGCCAAGGACCCTCACAGTCCCCAACTTCTAACTATGGCTACACCTTC. This encodes CASSQGPSQSPTSNYGYTF. This chain links TRBV4-1 with TRBJ1-2; D remains unclear. The germline V and J ends were trimmed by 1 base and 0 bases, with 21 bases remaining between them. Germline CDR1 MGHRA, CDR2 YSYEKL. This CDR3 is built from 19 residues.

This sequence joins TRBV12-3 or TRBV12-4 and TRBJ2-2; perhaps TRBD2 as D (6 bases). Trimming stripped 5 bases from V and 7 bases from J, with 11 bases between. This CDR3 has 13 residues. The CDR3 loop is CASSGTFRGELFF. CDR3 bases: TGTGCCAGCAGTGGGACTTTCCGCGGGGAGCTGTTTTTT.

The table lists this clone with a count of one. The V gene is TRBV6-5, the J gene TRBJ2-7; 8 nucleotides match TRBD2. CDR1 and CDR2 (germline): MNHEY, SVGAGI. There are 14 residues in the CDR3. Trimming removed 6 bases from V and 2 bases from J; junction bases left unmatched: 6. The CDR3 sequence is CASSLSGGTYEQYF. In nucleotides, the CDR3 is TGTGCCAGCAGCCTAAGCGGGGGTACCTACGAGCAGTACTTC.

On this clone itself: The CDR3 end shows no conserved phenylalanine or tryptophan, and so a read error is likely. It is unclear where the CDR3 begins or ends on the DNA, so no DNA is shown, and the CDR3 is as TCRdb lists it. The chain recombines TRBV4-3 with TRBJ2-7; the listed D gene, TRBD1, was not tested against the DNA. The CDR3 contains 18 residues when both ends are counted. Germline-derived CDR1 and CDR2 are LGHNA and YSLEER. CDR3 protein: CASSQGTGTGSWDVRATL.

The chain carries TRBV30 and TRBJ1-1, with D possibly matching TRBD1 (5 bases). V gave up 5 bases and J gave up 2 bases, with 15 bases separating them. The CDR3 is 14 amino acids. Germline V lookup: CDR1 GTSNPN, CDR2 SVGIG (reference sequence). The CDR3 protein is CAWGRGLINTEAFF. The CDR3 DNA follows: TGTGCCTGGGGTAGGGGACTCATTAACACTGAAGCTTTCTTT.

V and J are TRBV2 and TRBJ2-7; D is perhaps TRBD2 (5 bases). Germline values: CDR1 SNHLY, CDR2 FYNNEI. CDR3 size: 15 residues. The germline V and J ends were trimmed by 2 bases and 2 bases, with 13 bases remaining between them. The CDR3 nucleotides are TGTGCCAGCAGTGAACGAAGCGGCGGCACCTACGAGCAGTACTTC. It is translated as CASSERSGGTYEQYF.

V and J are TRBV3-1 (or the pseudogene TRBV3-2) and TRBJ2-5, with 8 bases fitting TRBD2. The CDR3 extends over 15 amino acids. The J segment lost 4 bases and the V segment lost 6 bases, leaving 10 bases of the junction unmatched. Germline V gene data show CDR1 as LGHDT and CDR2 as YNNKEL (reference sequence). CDR3: CASRHPGGALETQYF. In DNA form, the CDR3 reads TGTGCCAGCAGACATCCCGGGGGGGCATTAGAGACCCAGTACTTC.

This rearrangement joins TRBV10-3 to TRBJ1-2; 10 bases align to TRBD1. CDR3 length: 13 amino acids. Germline CDR1 ENHRY, CDR2 SYGVKD. J was trimmed by 8 bases and V by 4 bases; bases with no gene match: 4. DNA for the CDR3: TGTGCCATCAGTGTCGACAGGGGGCAAGGCTACACCTTC. Its translation: CAISVDRGQGYTF.

With respect to this clone: This CDR3 is also generated by other DNA sequences in the sample. V is TRBV7-2 and J is TRBJ1-5, with D possibly being TRBD1 (5 bases). This CDR3 contains 14 residues. The germline gives CDR1 SGHTA, CDR2 FQGNSA. V lost 5 bases and J lost 7, with 15 bases in between. This CDR3 is CASSQGRGEQPQHF. The DNA for the CDR3 is TGTGCCAGCAGCCAAGGACGGGGCGAGCAGCCCCAGCATTTT.

The chain links TRBV4-3 to TRBJ1-2; D is perhaps TRBD1 (5 bases). The V gene lost 1 base and the J gene lost 4 bases, with 13 bases spanning the gap. The CDR3 runs to 15 residues. Germline-derived CDR1 and CDR2 are LGHNA and YSLEER. The CDR3 nucleotides are TGCGCCAGCAGCCAAGTCACCGGGACGGGCTATGGCTACACCTTC. Its translation: CASSQVTGTGYGYTF.

J is TRBJ2-5 and V is TRBV15; tentatively, D is TRBD1 (5 bases). Trimming took off 5 bases at V and 5 bases at J, with 12 bases between the two ends. CDR1 and CDR2 from the germline V gene are LNHNV and YYDKDF (reference sequence). This CDR3 spans 13 amino acids. CDR3 amino acids: CATSGSGMETQYF. The CDR3 DNA reads as TGTGCCACCAGCGGGTCAGGGATGGAGACCCAGTACTTC.

This clone has just one count. The rearrangement joins TRBV4-1 to TRBJ1-5, with 7 bases identical to TRBD1. The germline V gene has CDR1 MGHRA and CDR2 YSYEKL. Germline trimming cut 0 bases from V and 4 bases from J; bases unmatched to any gene: 9. The CDR3 consists of 17 residues. DNA of the CDR3: TGCGCCAGCAGCCAAGATTTCGGACAGGCATGGAATCAGCCCCAGCATTTT. Its translation: CASSQDFGQAWNQPQHF.

The CDR3 DNA reads TGTGCCAGCAGCGTTGGGGGTCAGGGTATGAACACTGAAGCTTTCTTT. This gives the protein CASSVGGQGMNTEAFF. This chain joins TRBV9 and TRBJ1-1; D is possibly TRBD1 (5 bases). The CDR3 covers 16 residues. Per the germline V gene, CDR1 is SGDLS and CDR2 is YYNGEE. With 2 bases removed from V and 0 bases from J, the gap between germline ends came to 14 bases. Complete variable domain (other parts from reference TRBV9 and TRBJ1-1): DSGVTQTPKHLITATGQRVTLRCSPRSGDLSVYWYQQSLDQGLQFLIQYYNGEERAKGNILERFSAQQFPDLHSELNLSSLELGDSALYFCASSVGGQGMNTEAFFGQGTRLTVV.

As concerns this clone: Other DNA sequences in this sample translate to the same CDR3. The V and J genes are TRBV18 and TRBJ1-3; D possibly corresponds to TRBD1 (5 bases). The CDR3 is made up of 15 amino acids. V shed 0 bases and J shed 2 bases, with 8 bases lying between them. Germline V lookup: CDR1 KGHSH, CDR2 LQKENI. For the CDR3, the DNA is TGTGCCAGCTCACCACCGGGGGGACCTGGAAACACCATATATTTT. As protein: CASSPPGGPGNTIYF.

The rearrangement joins TRBV7-9 to TRBJ1-4; 7 nucleotides match TRBD1. The trim removed 5 bases at V and 2 bases at J, leaving 5 bases unmatched. Germline V gives CDR1 SEHNR, CDR2 FQNEAQ (reference sequence). This CDR3 has 15 amino acids. This CDR3 reads CASSKLGQTNEKLFF. The DNA of the CDR3 is TGTGCCAGCAGCAAACTGGGACAGACTAATGAAAAACTGTTTTTT.

The chain couples TRBV30 to TRBJ1-4; D unresolved. Germline values: CDR1 GTSNPN, CDR2 SVGIG (reference sequence). Trimming shortened V by 3 bases and J by 6 bases, and 11 bases separated the two germline ends. The length of the CDR3 is 13 residues. In DNA form, the CDR3 reads TGTGCCTGGAGGGGTTGGTGGGATGAAAAACTGTTTTTT. As protein: CAWRGWWDEKLFF.

This chain uses TRBV5-6 with TRBJ1-2, with 7 nucleotides matching TRBD1. After removal of 4 bases from V and 0 bases from J, the junction contained 6 bases not matched to a gene. The germline CDR1 and CDR2 sequences are SGHDT and YYEEEE. The CDR3 is 15 residues long. The CDR3 DNA sequence: TGTGCCAGCAGCGCCCCGGGACAGTCTAACTATGGCTACACCTTC. Protein: CASSAPGQSNYGYTF.

This rearrangement joins TRBV5-4 to TRBJ1-1; no reliable D call. Per the germline V gene, CDR1 is SGHNT and CDR2 is YYREEE (reference sequence). V dropped 2 bases and J dropped 2 bases, with 13 bases sitting between them. This CDR3 contains 15 residues. DNA for the CDR3: TGTGCCAGCAGCTTCGGGCTTCGACGAAACACTGAAGCTTTCTTT. Translated: CASSFGLRRNTEAFF.

The chain has TRBV2 and TRBJ2-2; possibly TRBD1 or TRBD2 for D (5 bases each). CDR3 length equals 14 residues. Per germline, CDR1 SNHLY and CDR2 FYNNEI. Between the trimmed V and J ends, which lost 7 bases and 5 bases, there was a span of 14 bases. The DNA of the CDR3 is TGTGCCAGCACCCCGGGGCAGGTGACCGGGGAGCTGTTTTTT. It specifies CASTPGQVTGELFF.

The chain uses TRBV7-8 and TRBJ1-2, with TRBD1 identical over 10 bases. CDR3 length equals 13 residues. J gave up 7 bases and V 3 bases, and 2 bases lay outside the gene matches. CDR1 SGHVS and CDR2 FQNEAQ come from the germline V gene. The CDR3 protein is CASSLRDRGGYTF. The CDR3 DNA reads TGTGCCAGCAGCTTGAGGGACAGGGGTGGCTACACCTTC.

In this sample, this clone turned up a few times. The genes are TRBV28 and TRBJ1-3; 12 bases match TRBD1. The CDR3 has 14 residues. Germline V gene data show CDR1 as MDHEN and CDR2 as SYDVKM. Losses at the gene ends were 6 bases for V and 9 bases for J; bases not matched to a gene: 6. The CDR3 loop reads CASRGQGAVGTIYF. The CDR3 region has the DNA TGTGCCAGCAGGGGACAGGGGGCGGTTGGCACCATATATTTT.

The gene calls are TRBV15 and TRBJ2-7; a weak D match, TRBD1 (6 bases). There are 13 residues in the CDR3. From germline, CDR1 is LNHNV and CDR2 YYDKDF (reference sequence). Trimming left V 3 bases short and J 3 bases short, with 9 bases between. CDR3 loop: CATSSQQGYEQYF. The CDR3 DNA reads TGTGCCACCAGCAGCCAACAGGGCTACGAGCAGTACTTC.

The V gene is TRBV6-4, the J gene TRBJ1-5; D is unclear. The V gene's germline CDR1 is MRHNA and CDR2 SNTAGT. The CDR3 has 13 amino acids. With 3 bases removed from V and 9 bases from J, the gap between germline ends came to 12 bases. The chain's CDR3 is CASSEATTGPQHF. The CDR3, as DNA: TGTGCCAGCAGTGAGGCTACTACTGGGCCCCAGCATTTT.

V usage is TRBV6-6 and J usage is TRBJ1-3, with D maybe TRBD1 (6 bases). The CDR3 covers 16 residues. Germline-derived CDR1 and CDR2 are MNHNY and SVGAGI (reference sequence). V dropped 5 bases and J dropped 0 bases, with 14 bases sitting between them. The CDR3 DNA sequence: TGTGCCAGCAGTGGACACTCGACAGGCTCTGGAAACACCATATATTTT. Its protein is CASSGHSTGSGNTIYF.

The rearrangement uses TRBV4-2 and TRBJ2-7; tentative D call: TRBD2 (5 bases). Trimming left V 0 bases short and J 7 bases short, with 16 bases between. CDR3 length: 15 residues. CDR1 is LGHNA and CDR2 is YNFKEQ in the germline V gene. The CDR3 sequence is CASSQDSAPTGEQYF. As DNA, the CDR3 is TGTGCCAGCAGCCAAGATTCCGCGCCGACGGGGGAGCAGTACTTC.

V gene TRBV5-4 combines with J gene TRBJ2-7; D might be TRBD1 (5 bases). This CDR3 spans 14 amino acids. Trimming removed 2 bases at V and 3 bases at J, with 12 bases between. Germline CDR1 SGHNT, CDR2 YYREEE (reference sequence). The DNA of the CDR3 is TGTGCCAGCAGCTTTCAGGGAACCGACTACGAGCAGTACTTC. Its protein is CASSFQGTDYEQYF.

This clone turned up a few times. This sequence joins TRBV6-5 and TRBJ1-2; D may be TRBD1 (5 bases). CDR3 size: 12 residues. Trimming stripped 10 bases from V and 2 bases from J, with 11 bases between. Germline V gene data show CDR1 as MNHEY and CDR2 as SVGAGI. CDR3 residues: CATHRGNYGYTF. The CDR3 coding sequence is TGTGCCACCCACCGGGGCAACTATGGCTACACCTTC.

The chain links TRBV4-1 to TRBJ1-1; a possible D gene is TRBD1 (6 bases). The germline CDR1 and CDR2 sequences are MGHRA and YSYEKL. This CDR3 has 15 residues. The germline V and J ends were trimmed by 2 bases and 4 bases, with 14 bases remaining between them. The CDR3 DNA reads TGCGCCAGCAGCCAAATGGGGCAGGGGAGCACTGAAGCTTTCTTT. Its protein product is CASSQMGQGSTEAFF.

In this sample, this clone turned up a few times. The chain has TRBV7-9 and TRBJ1-1, with 7 bases fitting TRBD1. The CDR3 sequence is 14 residues long. V dropped 3 bases and J dropped 3; count of bases not matched to a gene: 4. CDR1 and CDR2 (germline): SEHNR, FQNEAQ (reference sequence). CDR3 region: CASSFGDRYTEAFF. In nucleotides, the CDR3 is TGTGCCAGCAGCTTCGGGGACAGATACACTGAAGCTTTCTTT.

The rearrangement joins TRBV4-1 to TRBJ2-5; no definite D call. Germline CDR1 reads MGHRA; CDR2 reads YSYEKL. This CDR3 is 15 amino acids long. V was trimmed by 4 bases and J by 0 bases, leaving 12 bases between them. CDR3 residues: CASSLGYSNQETQYF. The CDR3 coding sequence is TGCGCCAGCAGCCTTGGCTATAGTAACCAAGAGACCCAGTACTTC.